This T cell receptor (beta chain) was identified in a study of identical twins. Germline values: CDR1 MNHNS, CDR2 SASEGT. V was clipped by 7 bases and J by 0 bases; unmatched bases: 2. The CDR3 length is 14 residues. TCRdb passed the 5' RACE reads through MiXCR, listing each CDR3 protein once. The profile covers a few hundred thousand distinct CDR3 sequences, with more than 20% appearing a single time and 2.9% taken by the ten largest. These data were likewise used in another study, on T cells expressing NK-cell markers. Per that study: A range of about 1.0-8% of CD8+ T cells consisted of dominant NKG2C+ clonotypes in 5 to 7 donors.

The TCR comes from a woman aged 18-30 years in good health. The chain joins TRBV6-1 to TRBJ2-7, with TRBD1 identical over 11 bases. Sample: CD4+ T cells sorted from blood. The CDR3 DNA is TGTGCCAGCACCGGGACAGGGGGCTCCTACGAGCAGTACTTC. Its protein product is CASTGTGGSYEQYF.